This record concerns one T cell receptor beta chain sequence. This sample is drawn from a study of CD8+ T cells in alopecia areata. Germline lookup yields CDR1 SEHNR and CDR2 FQNEAQ (reference sequence). The CDR3 is 13 residues long. Trimming took 3 bases from V and 1 from J, leaving 6 bases between them. Following RNA extraction, reverse transcription yielded cDNA that acted as the sequencing template. The protocol was immunoSEQ multiplex PCR, while the TCRdb copy is restricted to in-frame clones and leaves out a portion. The table includes about 20,000 clones, about 59% detected once. In alopecia areata patients, both lesional scalp punch biopsies and peripheral blood were collected.

This TCR derives from a human donor with alopecia areata. The rearrangement uses TRBV7-9 and TRBJ1-1; D call uncertain. The starting material was skin, obtained at week 0. CDR3 in DNA: TGTGCCAGCAGCTTCGAGAGGAACACTGAAGCTTTCTTT. The encoded protein is CASSFERNTEAFF.